This T cell receptor beta chain was sequenced in a study of T cell clonality in common variable immunodeficiency. Measured with immunoSEQ multiplex PCR; TCRdb has only the in-frame clones, and not every one. This sample has under 20,000 clones, each found more than once. Per germline, CDR1 SGHAT and CDR2 FQNNGV. V shed 4 bases, J shed 1 base, and the junction held 2 bases outside the gene matches. The CDR3 is made up of 15 amino acids. This clone is judged medium-sized (0.01 to 0.1%). Its specificity is not known. The CDR3 end lies 3 residues beyond the end of the read and is filled in from the germline J gene. The study, taken as a whole, reports: Common variable immunodeficiency TCR beta sequences reportedly had fewer deletions and N-nucleotide insertions.

The TCR sequence derives from a human donor with common variable immunodeficiency. The sample was peripheral blood mononuclear cells. V gene TRBV11-2 combines with J gene TRBJ2-1, with TRBD2 matching over 9 bases. Partial CDR3 DNA: TGTGCCAGCAGCTATCTAGCGGGGTCCTACAATGAG. Protein sequence: CASSYLAGSYNE. Given in full, the CDR3 is CASSYLAGSYNEQFF.